Listed below are T cell receptor beta chains from one sample, sequenced in a study of read filtering for tumor transcriptome and immune sequencing. TCRdb re-called the reads through MiXCR, storing one row per CDR3 protein. The top ten hold roughly 17% of the sample, which has some 30,000 distinct CDR3 sequences, less than 20% seen once. Source material: a population of CD138-negative cells sorted from bone marrow. All receptors derive from a donor aged 40 or over with multiple myeloma. The CDR3 runs from the conserved cysteine through the conserved F or W. The order of the fields is clone size, J gene, D gene, V gene, CDR3 DNA, CDR3 protein. A D gene is named only where the DNA matches it firmly. For some rows the clone size is stated as once, few or many, or as a class when expanded; others skip it.

many,TRBJ1-1,-,TRBV12-3/TRBV12-4,TGTGCCAGCAGTTTAGAGGGGCTCACTGAAGCTTTCTTT,CASSLEGLTEAFF
many,TRBJ2-1,TRBD2,TRBV20-1,TGCAGTGCTAGTGCTACTAGCGGGGAAACCATTGAGCAGTTCTTC,CSASATSGETIEQFF
many,TRBJ2-3,-,TRBV11-3,TGTGCCAGCAGCTTAGGCCTTTCGACAGATACGCAGTATTTT,CASSLGLSTDTQYF
many,TRBJ2-1,TRBD2,TRBV25-1,TGTGCCAGCAGTACCTTTAGCGGGAACTACAATGAGCAGTTCTTC,CASSTFSGNYNEQFF
many,TRBJ1-1,-,TRBV20-1,TGCAGTGCTAGACCAGGGAGAACGAACACTGAAGCTTTCTTT,CSARPGRTNTEAFF
many,TRBJ2-5,-,TRBV3-1,TGTGCCAGCAGCCCCCCATACCAAGAGACCCAGTACTTC,CASSPPYQETQYF
many,TRBJ2-7,TRBD1,TRBV28,TGTGCCAGCAGACCCGGGACAGCCATGAAGGAGCAGTACTTC,CASRPGTAMKEQYF
-,TRBJ2-6,TRBD2,TRBV12-3/TRBV12-4,TGTGCCAGCAGTTTATGGCGGGGGGCCGGGGCCAACGTCCTGACTTTC,CASSLWRGAGANVLTF
medium-sized,TRBJ2-1,-,TRBV4-1,TGCGCCAGCAGCCCCACGGGAAGCCTAATGGTCAATGAGCAGTTCTTC,CASSPTGSLMVNEQFF
many,TRBJ2-7,-,TRBV11-2,TGTGCCAGCAGCCCGTCTGCGGGGACCTACGAGCAGTACTTC,CASSPSAGTYEQYF
many,TRBJ2-7,TRBD2,TRBV24-1,TGTGCCCCCGGGACTAGCGGGAAGTACGAGCAGTACTTC,CAPGTSGKYEQYF
-,TRBJ2-1,-,TRBV9,TGTGCCAGCAGCTTACGGACTGGATTAAGAGTAAGCTCCTACAATGAGCAGTTCTTC,CASSLRTGLRVSSYNEQFF
few,TRBJ2-5,-,TRBV18,TGTGCCAGCTCACCTCAGGAGCACCAAGAGACCCAGTACTTC,CASSPQEHQETQYF
-,TRBJ2-5,-,TRBV7-9,TGTGCCAGCACCCAAGTCGAGACCCAGTACTTC,CASTQVETQYF
-,TRBJ2-1,-,TRBV12-3/TRBV12-4,TGTGCCAGCGGCCCCGGGGACGGCTACAATGAGCAGTCCTTC,CASGPGDGYNEQSF
medium-sized,TRBJ2-1,TRBD1,TRBV2,TGTGCCAGCAGTGGGGACAGGGGCTCCTACAATGAGCAGTTCTTC,CASSGDRGSYNEQFF
many,TRBJ2-3,TRBD2,TRBV10-3,TGTGCCATCAGTGAGGTGGGAGGGGACACAGATACGCAGTATTTT,CAISEVGGDTDTQYF
many,TRBJ2-1,TRBD2,TRBV12-3/TRBV12-4,TGTGCCAGCAGTCCCTCCGGCGGACTAGCGTGGAATGAGCAGTTCTTC,CASSPSGGLAWNEQFF
many,TRBJ2-3,-,TRBV5-1,TGCGCCAGCAGATGGGGCACTAGCACAGATACGCAGTATTTT,CASRWGTSTDTQYF
many,TRBJ2-3,-,TRBV4-1,TGCGCCAGCAGCCTCTCGGGGGGCGGGGCAGATACGCAGTATTTT,CASSLSGGGADTQYF
many,TRBJ1-2,-,TRBV20-1,TGCAGTGCCATTACACAGCTATTCTATGGCTACACCTTC,CSAITQLFYGYTF
few,TRBJ2-6,TRBD1,TRBV20-1,TGCAGTGCTGGGGGGACAGGGACCGGGGCCAACGTCCTGACTTTC,CSAGGTGTGANVLTF
many,TRBJ2-5,-,TRBV18,TGTGCCAGCTCAGGTCGGGCAGTCCAAGAGACCCAGTACTTC,CASSGRAVQETQYF
many,TRBJ2-4,-,TRBV7-9,TGTGCCAGCAGCCGCACGGGACAATGGGGTCGGGACATTCAGTACTTC,CASSRTGQWGRDIQYF
many,TRBJ1-4,-,TRBV20-1,TGCAGTGCTAGTAGCCGGTATAATGAAAAACTGTTTTTT,CSASSRYNEKLFF
many,TRBJ1-4,-,TRBV19,TGTGCCAGTAGTGGACGTCGGGGTGAAAAACTGTTTTTT,CASSGRRGEKLFF
-,TRBJ1-1,-,TRBV28,TGTGCCAGCAGTCGACCGGTGGGGGGCAAAAACACTGAAGCTTTCTTT,CASSRPVGGKNTEAFF
many,TRBJ2-5,-,TRBV5-4,TGTGCCAGCAGCTTGATGGGGGGCGGAGAGACCCAGTACTTC,CASSLMGGGETQYF
many,TRBJ2-5,-,TRBV20-1,TGCAGTGCTATAGCGGTGAAAGAGACCCAGTACTTC,CSAIAVKETQYF
many,TRBJ2-5,TRBD2,TRBV3-1,TGTGCCATAGCGTGGGGACTACAAGAGACCCAGTACTTC,CAIAWGLQETQYF
many,TRBJ1-1,-,TRBV20-1,TGCAGTGCTAGAGATGACGGGGCGCGGGGGATTGAAGCTTTCTTT,CSARDDGARGIEAFF
many,TRBJ2-7,-,TRBV5-1,TGCGCCAGCAGCTTGGGACAGGCCTTCTCCTACGAGCAGTACTTC,CASSLGQAFSYEQYF
many,TRBJ1-6,-,TRBV27,TGTGCCAGCAGTGGCCCGATGGCGGCATCCCCCCTCCACTTT,CASSGPMAASPLHF
few,TRBJ1-5,-,TRBV20-1,TGCAGTGCTAGAGATCAGGGACAGCCCCAGCATTTT,CSARDQGQPQHF
many,TRBJ2-1,TRBD2,TRBV20-1,TGCAGTGCTAGACCTGGACTAGCGGGTCATGAGCAGTTCTTC,CSARPGLAGHEQFF
medium-sized,TRBJ2-7,-,TRBV3-2,TGTGCCAGCAGCCAAGCCCGCGGGAGGGCAAACGAGCAGTACTTC,CASSQARGRANEQYF
medium-sized,TRBJ2-3,-,TRBV3-1,TGTGCCAGCAGCCGTACGGGGGGCACAGATACGCAGTATTTT,CASSRTGGTDTQYF
-,TRBJ1-1,-,TRBV7-9,TGTGCCAGCAGCCTCCTGGGGATGAACACTGAAGCTTTTTTT,CASSLLGMNTEAFF
many,TRBJ1-5,TRBD1,TRBV15,TGTGCCACCAGCAGTTACAGGGGTGGCAATCAGCCCCAGCATTTT,CATSSYRGGNQPQHF
many,TRBJ2-1,TRBD1,TRBV11-2,TGTGCCAGCAGCTTAATGCCGACAGGGATTTACAATGAGCAGTTCTTC,CASSLMPTGIYNEQFF
hyperexpanded,TRBJ2-3,TRBD2,TRBV14,TGTGCCAGCAGCCAAGATCCAGCGGGGTCTAGCACAGATACGCAGTATTTT,CASSQDPAGSSTDTQYF
few,TRBJ2-1,-,TRBV5-1,TGCGCCAGCAGCGCTGATCCCTCCTACAATGAGCAGTTCTTC,CASSADPSYNEQFF
many,TRBJ1-4,-,TRBV5-1,TGCGCCAGCAGCTTGGGACGGGGGACACATGGTGAAAAACTGTTTTTT,CASSLGRGTHGEKLFF
many,TRBJ2-5,-,TRBV29-1,TGCAGCGTTGATGAGGAGACCCAGTACTTC,CSVDEETQYF
many,TRBJ1-5,-,TRBV29-1,TGCAGCGTTGGGGGCAGTGTGGGTCAGCCCCAGCATTTT,CSVGGSVGQPQHF
many,TRBJ2-1,-,TRBV6-6,TGTGCCAGCAGTTCGTATTCCTCCTACAATGAGCAGTTCTTC,CASSSYSSYNEQFF
many,TRBJ2-3,-,TRBV3-1,TGTGCCAGCAGCGGGGGTCCGAAGTTCACAGATACGCAGTATTTT,CASSGGPKFTDTQYF
many,TRBJ2-7,-,TRBV7-9,TGTGCCAGCGTAAGTGTGTCAATTAGCTCCTACGAGCAGTACTTC,CASVSVSISSYEQYF
many,TRBJ2-6,-,TRBV2,TGTGCCAGCAGTGGGCCGTTCTCTGGGGCCAACGTCCTGACTTTC,CASSGPFSGANVLTF
many,TRBJ2-1,-,TRBV6-6,TGTGCCAGCAGAGTAGGGGACGATGAGCAGTTCTTC,CASRVGDDEQFF
many,TRBJ2-7,-,TRBV21-1,TGTGCCAGCTTAAGCCAGGGAAACTACGAGCAGTACTTC,CASLSQGNYEQYF